This TCR beta chain was captured by sequencing in a study of siplizumab effects on memory and regulatory T cells. Study observations and caveats: Proliferating Tregs' suppressive function in siplizumab cultures went unconfirmed.

To note about this clone: The antigen remains undetermined.

The V gene's germline CDR1 is SGDLS and CDR2 YYNGEE. This CDR3 is built from 15 residues. Unmatched junction bases numbered 7, after V lost 0 bases and J lost 7 bases. The protocol was immunoSEQ multiplex PCR, while the TCRdb copy is restricted to in-frame clones and leaves out a portion. The sample yields some 99,000 clones, around 92% seen once. This chain uses TRBV9 with TRBJ2-7, with TRBD1 identical over 10 bases. The TCR was taken from a human donor in good health. Sequenced sample: Tregs sorted from blood. The DNA for the CDR3 is TGTGCCAGCAGCGTAGGAGGACAGGGGGGTTGGGAGCAGTACTTC. This codes for CASSVGGQGGWEQYF.